Reported below is one T cell receptor beta chain. Germline loops: CDR1 LNHDA, CDR2 SQIVND (reference sequence). The CDR3 length is 15 residues. V was pared by 5 bases and J by 3 bases, with 8 bases of the junction left unmatched. This sample was taken from a study of cytomegalovirus exposure and HLA in healthy donors. Amplification used 60 Vbeta primers and 13 Jbeta primers. Using immunoSEQ multiplex PCR, the repertoire was profiled, and TCRdb retains in-frame clones only, with some absent. Counted here are 80,000 or so clones, over 9.5% occurring once; the ten biggest clones make up approximately 24%.

The chain is built from TRBV19 and TRBJ1-2; 8 bases line up with TRBD1. This TCR derives from a man aged 55 to 69 in good health and CMV-seropositive. Material for sequencing was PBMCs. CDR3 sequence reads: CASSPGQGMDYGYTF. The CDR3 coding sequence is TGTGCCAGTAGTCCCGGACAGGGAATGGACTATGGCTACACCTTC.